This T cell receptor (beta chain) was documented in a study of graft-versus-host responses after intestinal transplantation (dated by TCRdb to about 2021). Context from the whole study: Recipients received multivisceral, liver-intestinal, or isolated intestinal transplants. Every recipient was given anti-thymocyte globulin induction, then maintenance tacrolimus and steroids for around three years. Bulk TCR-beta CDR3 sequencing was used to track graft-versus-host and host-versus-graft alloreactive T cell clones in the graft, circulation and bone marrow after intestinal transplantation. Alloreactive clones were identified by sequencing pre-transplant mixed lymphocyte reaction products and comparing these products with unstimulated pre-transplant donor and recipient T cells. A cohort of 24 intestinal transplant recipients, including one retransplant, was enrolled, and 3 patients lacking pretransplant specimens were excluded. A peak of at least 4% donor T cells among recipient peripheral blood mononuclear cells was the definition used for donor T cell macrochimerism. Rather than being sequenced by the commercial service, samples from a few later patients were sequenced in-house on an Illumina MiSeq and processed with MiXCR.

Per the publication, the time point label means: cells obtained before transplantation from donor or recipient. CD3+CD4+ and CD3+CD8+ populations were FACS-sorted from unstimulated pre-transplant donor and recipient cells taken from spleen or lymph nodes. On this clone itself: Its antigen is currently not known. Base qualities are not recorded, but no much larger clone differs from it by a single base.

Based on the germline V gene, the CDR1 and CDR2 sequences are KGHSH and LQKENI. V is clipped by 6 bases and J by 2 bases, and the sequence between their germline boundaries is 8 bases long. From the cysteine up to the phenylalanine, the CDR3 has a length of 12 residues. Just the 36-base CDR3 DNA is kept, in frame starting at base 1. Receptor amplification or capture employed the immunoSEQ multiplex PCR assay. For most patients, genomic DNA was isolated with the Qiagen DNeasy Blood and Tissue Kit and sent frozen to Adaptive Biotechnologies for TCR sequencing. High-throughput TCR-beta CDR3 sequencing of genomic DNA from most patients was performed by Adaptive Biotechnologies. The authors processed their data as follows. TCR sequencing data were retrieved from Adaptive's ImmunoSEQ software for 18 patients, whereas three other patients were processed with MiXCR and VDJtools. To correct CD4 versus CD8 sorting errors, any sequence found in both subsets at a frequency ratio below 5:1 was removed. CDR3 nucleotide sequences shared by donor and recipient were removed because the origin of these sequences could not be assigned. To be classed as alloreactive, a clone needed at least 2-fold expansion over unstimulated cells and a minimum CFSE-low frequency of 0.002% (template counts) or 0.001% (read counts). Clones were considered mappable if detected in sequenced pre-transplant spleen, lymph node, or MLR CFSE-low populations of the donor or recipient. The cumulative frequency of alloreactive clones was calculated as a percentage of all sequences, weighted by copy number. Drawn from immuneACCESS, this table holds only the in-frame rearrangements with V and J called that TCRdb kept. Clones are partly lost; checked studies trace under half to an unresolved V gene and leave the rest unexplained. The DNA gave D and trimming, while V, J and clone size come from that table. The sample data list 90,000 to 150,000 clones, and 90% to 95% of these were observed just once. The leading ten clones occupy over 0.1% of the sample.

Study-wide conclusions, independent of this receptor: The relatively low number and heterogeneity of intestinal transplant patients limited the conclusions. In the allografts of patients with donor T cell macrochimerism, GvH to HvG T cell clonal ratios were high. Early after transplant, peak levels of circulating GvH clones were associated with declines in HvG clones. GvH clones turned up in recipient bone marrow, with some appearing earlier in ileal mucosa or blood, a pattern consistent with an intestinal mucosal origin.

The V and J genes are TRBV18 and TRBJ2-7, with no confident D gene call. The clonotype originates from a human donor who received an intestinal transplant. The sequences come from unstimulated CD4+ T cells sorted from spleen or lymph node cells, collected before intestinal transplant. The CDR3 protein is CASSRTPYEQYF. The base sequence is TGTGCCAGCTCTCGAACTCCCTACGAGCAGTACTTC. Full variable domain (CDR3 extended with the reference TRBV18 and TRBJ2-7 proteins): NAGVMQNPRHLVRRRGQEARLRCSPMKGHSHVYWYRQLPEEGLKFMVYLQKENIIDESGMPKERFSAEFPKEGPSILRIQQVVRGDSAAYFCASSRTPYEQYFGPGTRLTVT.